This T cell receptor beta chain was documented in a study of T cell repertoires in cytomegalovirus infection (dated by TCRdb to about 2019). General notes on the study: Donor HLA type was relevant to the analysis, because carriage of CMV infection together with the matching HLA type was indicated by public TCR beta signatures. What the authors observed across the whole study: The ex vivo response was dominated by HLA-C-restricted CMV-specific TCR beta clonotypes, which also provided the single most frequent clonotype in two of eight donors. In both this cohort and an independent cohort of under 450 donors, the cumulative frequency of public TCR beta family members distinguished carriers of CMV infection plus the relevant HLA type.

From the cysteine up to the phenylalanine, the CDR3 has a length of 12 residues. Only CDR3 DNA is held: 36 bases, read in frame from base 1. Taken from the germline V gene, the CDR1 and CDR2 loops are SGHVS and FQNEAQ. Trimming takes 1 base from V and 8 bases from J, and the germline ends sit 8 bases apart. At least ten counts were recorded for this clonotype. There is no known antigen for this receptor. No qualities accompany the bases; no much larger clone lies one base away. The listed sequencing device is Illumina HiSeq 1500. In TCRdb, the public reads were trimmed at Q25 with fastp and aligned with MiXCR, with productive beta chains retained. Under each unique CDR3 protein, matching rows form one entry showing the most common genes and DNA. The sample contains 450,000 to 550,000 distinct CDR3 sequences, about 15% of them found a single time. The ten largest account for about 24% of the sample.

The sample was CD8+ T cells from PBMCs. Rearrangement joined TRBV7-8 to TRBJ1-2; the D gene assignment is ambiguous. The receptor was isolated from a human donor in good health (CMV status not recorded). Some clones in this sample may be carry-over from other donors' samples. The nucleotide sequence is TGTGCCAGCAGCTTAGATTCACGGGGCTACACCTTC. Its translation is CASSLDSRGYTF.